The clone carrying this T cell receptor (beta chain) occurred a few times. What it binds is unknown. The data derive from a study of T cell repertoires in cytomegalovirus infection. Study-wide context: From public TCR beta signatures came an indication of both CMV infection and matching HLA type.

Using its own MiXCR run on the reads, TCRdb lists one record per CDR3 protein. The repertoire holds around 530,000 distinct CDR3 sequences, about 26% seen once, with less than 15% in the top ten. General study findings and limits: Dominating the ex vivo response were HLA-C-restricted CMV-specific TCR beta clonotypes. Cumulative public TCR beta family frequency identified CMV carriers with the relevant HLA.

The V end lost 11 bases, the J end lost 3 bases, and 22 bases lay between the germline ends. This CDR3 has 15 amino acids. Germline V gene data show CDR1 as MNHEY and CDR2 as SVGEGT. Sequenced sample: PBMCs. The receptor was derived from a human donor in good health (CMV status not recorded). Some clones in this sample may be carry-over from other donors' samples. V gene TRBV6-2 or TRBV6-3 combines with J gene TRBJ2-5; TRBD2 might be the D (6 bases). The CDR3 DNA reads TGTGCCCGCCGTAGCGGAAGAGGGTTTGAAGAGACCCAGTACTTC. The encoded protein is CARRSGRGFEETQYF.